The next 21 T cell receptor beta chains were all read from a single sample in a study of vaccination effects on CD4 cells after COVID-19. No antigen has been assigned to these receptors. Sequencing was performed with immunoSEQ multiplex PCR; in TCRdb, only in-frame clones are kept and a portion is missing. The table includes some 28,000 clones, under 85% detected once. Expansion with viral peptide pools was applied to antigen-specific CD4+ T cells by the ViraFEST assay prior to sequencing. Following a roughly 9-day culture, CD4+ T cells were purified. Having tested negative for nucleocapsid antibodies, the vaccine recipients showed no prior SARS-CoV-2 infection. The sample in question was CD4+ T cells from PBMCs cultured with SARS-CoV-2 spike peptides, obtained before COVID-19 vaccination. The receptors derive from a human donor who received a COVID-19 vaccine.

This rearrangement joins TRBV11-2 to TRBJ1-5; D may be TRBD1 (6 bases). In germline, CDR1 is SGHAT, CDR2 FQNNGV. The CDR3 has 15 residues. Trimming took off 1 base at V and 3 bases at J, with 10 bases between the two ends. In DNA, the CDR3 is TGTGCCAGCAGCTTAGGGCCAGGGGACAATCAGCCCCAGCATTTT. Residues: CASSLGPGDNQPQHF. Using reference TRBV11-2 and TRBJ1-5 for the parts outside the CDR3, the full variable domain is EAGVAQSPRYKIIEKRQSVAFWCNPISGHATLYWYQQILGQGPKLLIQFQNNGVVDDSQLPKDRFSAERLKGVDSTLKIQPAKLEDSAVYLCASSLGPGDNQPQHFGDGTRLSIL.

CDR3 coding DNA: TGTGCCAGCAGCCACGGACAGGGCGACTATGGCTACACCTTC. Its translation: CASSHGQGDYGYTF. The genes are TRBV3-1 (or the pseudogene TRBV3-2) and TRBJ1-2; 8 bases are shared with TRBD1. Per germline, CDR1 LGHDT and CDR2 YNNKEL (reference sequence). Losses at the gene ends were 3 bases for V and 3 bases for J; bases not matched to a gene: 3. CDR3 length equals 14 residues.

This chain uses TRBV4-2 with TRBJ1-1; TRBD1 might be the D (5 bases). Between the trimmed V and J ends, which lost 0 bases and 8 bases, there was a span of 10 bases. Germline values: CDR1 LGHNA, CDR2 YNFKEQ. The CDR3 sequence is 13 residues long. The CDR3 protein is CASSQDPGEEAFF. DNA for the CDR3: TGTGCCAGCAGCCAAGATCCGGGGGAAGAAGCTTTCTTT.

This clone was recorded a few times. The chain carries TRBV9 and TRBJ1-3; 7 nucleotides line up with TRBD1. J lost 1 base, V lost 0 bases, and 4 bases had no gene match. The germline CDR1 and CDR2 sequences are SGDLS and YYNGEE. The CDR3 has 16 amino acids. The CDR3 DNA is TGTGCCAGCAGCGTAGGGGGGACAGTTTCTGGAAACACCATATATTTT. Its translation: CASSVGGTVSGNTIYF.

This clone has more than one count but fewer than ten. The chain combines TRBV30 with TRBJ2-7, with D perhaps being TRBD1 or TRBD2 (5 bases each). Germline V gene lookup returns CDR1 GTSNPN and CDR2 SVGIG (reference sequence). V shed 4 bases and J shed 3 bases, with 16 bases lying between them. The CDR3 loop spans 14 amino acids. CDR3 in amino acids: CAWTRGVLNYEQYF. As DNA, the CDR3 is TGTGCCTGGACCCGGGGCGTCTTAAACTACGAGCAGTACTTC.

Here the CDR3 DNA reads TGTGCCAGCAGCTTTATGCGGCAGGACCACGAGCAGTACTTC. Its protein is CASSFMRQDHEQYF. This chain connects TRBV7-2 to TRBJ2-7; D gene ambiguous. The CDR3 is made up of 14 amino acids. V was pared by 3 bases and J by 5 bases, with 14 bases between. Looked up from germline, CDR1 is SGHTA and CDR2 is FQGNSA.

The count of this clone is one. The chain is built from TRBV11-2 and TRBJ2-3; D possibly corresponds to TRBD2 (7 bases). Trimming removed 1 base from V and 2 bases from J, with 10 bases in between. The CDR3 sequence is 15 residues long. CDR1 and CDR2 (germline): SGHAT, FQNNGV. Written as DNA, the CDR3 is TGTGCCAGCAGCTTAGGCGGGGGCGTCACAGATACGCAGTATTTT. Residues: CASSLGGGVTDTQYF.

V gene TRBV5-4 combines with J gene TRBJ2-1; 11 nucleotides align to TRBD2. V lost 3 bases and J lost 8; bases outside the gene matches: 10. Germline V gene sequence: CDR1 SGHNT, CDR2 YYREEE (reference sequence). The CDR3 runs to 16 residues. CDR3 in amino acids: CASSSLVAGGSDEQFF. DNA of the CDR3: TGTGCCAGCAGCTCCCTCGTAGCGGGGGGGTCGGATGAGCAGTTCTTC. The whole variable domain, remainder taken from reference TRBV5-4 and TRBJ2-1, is ETGVTQSPTHLIKTRGQQVTLRCSSQSGHNTVSWYQQALGQGPQFIFQYYREEENGRGNFPPRFSGLQFPNYSSELNVNALELDDSALYLCASSSLVAGGSDEQFFGPGTRLTVL.

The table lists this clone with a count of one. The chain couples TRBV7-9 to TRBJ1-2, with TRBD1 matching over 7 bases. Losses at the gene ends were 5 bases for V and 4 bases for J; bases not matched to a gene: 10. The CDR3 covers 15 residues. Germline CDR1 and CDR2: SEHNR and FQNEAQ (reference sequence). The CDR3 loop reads CASSTPDREGYGYTF. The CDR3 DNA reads TGTGCCAGCAGCACCCCCGACAGGGAGGGCTATGGCTACACCTTC.

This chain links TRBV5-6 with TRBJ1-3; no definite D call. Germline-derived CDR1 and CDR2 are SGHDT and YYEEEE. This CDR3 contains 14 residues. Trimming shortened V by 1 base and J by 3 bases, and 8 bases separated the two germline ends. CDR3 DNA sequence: TGTGCCAGCAGCTTGCGTGGAGGTGGAAACACCATATATTTT. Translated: CASSLRGGGNTIYF.

The CDR3 is CASSIRSRDRGPGANVLTF. Here the CDR3 DNA reads TGTGCCAGTAGTATAAGGTCTAGGGACAGGGGGCCGGGGGCCAACGTCCTGACTTTC. This sequence joins TRBV19 and TRBJ2-6, with 12 bases fitting TRBD1. V was pared by 2 bases and J by 4 bases, with 9 bases of the junction left unmatched. Germline values: CDR1 LNHDA, CDR2 SQIVND (reference sequence). The length of the CDR3 is 19 residues.

The CDR3 DNA is TGTGCCAGCAGTGAAATGGGGGTTAGCACAGATACGCAGTATTTT. Translation gives CASSEMGVSTDTQYF. The chain recombines TRBV2 with TRBJ2-3; D assignment may be TRBD1 or TRBD2 (5 bases each). The V gene lost 2 bases and the J gene lost 0 bases, with 9 bases spanning the gap. The CDR3 covers 15 residues. The germline CDR1 and CDR2 sequences are SNHLY and FYNNEI.

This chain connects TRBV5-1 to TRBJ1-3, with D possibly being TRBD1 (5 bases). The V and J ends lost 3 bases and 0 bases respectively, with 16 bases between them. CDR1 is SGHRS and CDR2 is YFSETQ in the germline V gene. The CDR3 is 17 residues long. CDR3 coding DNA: TGCGCCAGCAGCTCAACGGCTGGGGGGAGCTCTGGAAACACCATATATTTT. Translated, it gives CASSSTAGGSSGNTIYF.

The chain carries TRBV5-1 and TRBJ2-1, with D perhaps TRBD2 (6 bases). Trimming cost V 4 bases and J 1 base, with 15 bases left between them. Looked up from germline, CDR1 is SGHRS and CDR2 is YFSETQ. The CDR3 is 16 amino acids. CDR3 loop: CASSPWGGESYNEQFF. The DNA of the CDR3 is TGCGCCAGCAGCCCCTGGGGCGGGGAGTCCTACAATGAGCAGTTCTTC. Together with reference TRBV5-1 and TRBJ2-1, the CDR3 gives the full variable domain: KAGVTQTPRYLIKTRGQQVTLSCSPISGHRSVSWYQQTPGQGLQFLFEYFSETQRNKGNFPGRFSGRQFSNSRSEMNVSTLELGDSALYLCASSPWGGESYNEQFFGPGTRLTVL.

The CDR3 loop reads CATSRDWGTGVNEQYF. The CDR3 nucleotides read TGTGCCACCAGCAGAGATTGGGGGACAGGGGTCAACGAGCAGTACTTC. The chain has TRBV15 and TRBJ2-7; 10 nucleotides agree with TRBD1. Trimming took 0 bases from V and 5 from J; bases not matched to a gene: 7. From germline, CDR1 is LNHNV and CDR2 YYDKDF (reference sequence). The CDR3 sequence is 16 residues long. The whole variable domain, remainder taken from reference TRBV15 and TRBJ2-7, is DAMVIQNPRYQVTQFGKPVTLSCSQTLNHNVMYWYQQKSSQAPKLLFHYYDKDFNNEADTPDNFQSRRPNTSFCFLDIRSPGLGDTAMYLCATSRDWGTGVNEQYFGPGTRLTVT.

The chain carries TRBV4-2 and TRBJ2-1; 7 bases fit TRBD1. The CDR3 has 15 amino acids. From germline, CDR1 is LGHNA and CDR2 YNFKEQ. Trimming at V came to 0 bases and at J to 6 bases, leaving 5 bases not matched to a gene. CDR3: CASSQEGQPSNEQFF. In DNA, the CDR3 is TGTGCCAGCAGCCAAGAGGGACAGCCTTCCAATGAGCAGTTCTTC.

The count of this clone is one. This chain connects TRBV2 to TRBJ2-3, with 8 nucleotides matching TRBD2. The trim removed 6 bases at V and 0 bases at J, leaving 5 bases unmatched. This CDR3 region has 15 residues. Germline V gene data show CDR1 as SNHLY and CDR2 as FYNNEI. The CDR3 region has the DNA TGTGCCAGCAGCAGACTAGCGCTAAGCACAGATACGCAGTATTTT. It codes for CASSRLALSTDTQYF.

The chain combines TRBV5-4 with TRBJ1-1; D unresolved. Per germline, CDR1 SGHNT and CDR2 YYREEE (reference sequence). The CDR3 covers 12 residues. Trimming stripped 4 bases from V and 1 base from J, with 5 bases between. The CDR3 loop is CASSPRNTEAFF. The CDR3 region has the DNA TGTGCCAGCAGCCCCCGGAACACTGAAGCTTTCTTT.

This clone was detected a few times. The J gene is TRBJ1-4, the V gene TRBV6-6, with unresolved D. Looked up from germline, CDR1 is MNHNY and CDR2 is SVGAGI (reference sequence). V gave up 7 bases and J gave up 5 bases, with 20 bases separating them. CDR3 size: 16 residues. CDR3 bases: TGTGCCAGCACCAAACCCGGGTCCGCCACAAATGAAAAACTGTTTTTT. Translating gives CASTKPGSATNEKLFF.

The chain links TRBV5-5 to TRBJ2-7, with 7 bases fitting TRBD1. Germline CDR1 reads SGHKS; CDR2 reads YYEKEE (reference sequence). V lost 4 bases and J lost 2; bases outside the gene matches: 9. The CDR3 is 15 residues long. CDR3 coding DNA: TGTGCCAGCAGCCACCTGACCGGGACAGCCTACGAGCAGTACTTC. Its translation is CASSHLTGTAYEQYF.

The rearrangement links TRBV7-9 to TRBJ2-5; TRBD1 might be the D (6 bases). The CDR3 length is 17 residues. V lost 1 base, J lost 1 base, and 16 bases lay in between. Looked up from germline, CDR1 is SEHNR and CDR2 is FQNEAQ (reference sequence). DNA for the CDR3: TGTGCCAGCAGCTTAGGAAAGTTGACAGGCGGCCAAGAGACCCAGTACTTC. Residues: CASSLGKLTGGQETQYF.